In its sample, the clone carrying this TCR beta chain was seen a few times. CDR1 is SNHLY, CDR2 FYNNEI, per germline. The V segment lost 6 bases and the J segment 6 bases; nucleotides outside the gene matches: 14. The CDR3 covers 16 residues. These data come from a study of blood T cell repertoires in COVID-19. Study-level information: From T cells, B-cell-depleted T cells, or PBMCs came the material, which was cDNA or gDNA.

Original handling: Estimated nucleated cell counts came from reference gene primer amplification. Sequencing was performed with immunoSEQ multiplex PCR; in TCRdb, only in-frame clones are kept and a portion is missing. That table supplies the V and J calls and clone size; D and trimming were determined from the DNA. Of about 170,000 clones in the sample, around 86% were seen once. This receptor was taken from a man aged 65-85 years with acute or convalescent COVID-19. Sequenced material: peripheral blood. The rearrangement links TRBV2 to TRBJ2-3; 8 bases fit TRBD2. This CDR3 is CASRPGLAYVRDTQYF. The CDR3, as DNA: TGTGCCAGCAGACCCGGACTAGCCTACGTTCGGGATACGCAGTATTTT.